The rows below give T cell receptor beta chains drawn from one sample of a study of PD-1 blockade in classical Hodgkin lymphoma. The repertoire was sequenced with immunoSEQ multiplex PCR; TCRdb's copy has only in-frame clones and lacks some. Of approximately 57,000 clones detected, less than 95% appear once; the ten largest clones hold over 9.5%. The specimen comprised peripheral blood mononuclear cells (PBMCs), sampled before the second cycle of nivolumab. The receptors originated from a human donor with classical Hodgkin lymphoma. Each CDR3 is given with its conserved first and last residue. D genes are given only for firm matches. The size field is filled for only some rows; it gives once, few, many or a size class.

CDR3 length	D gene	J gene	clone size	V gene	CDR3 DNA	CDR3 protein
16	-	TRBJ2-5	-	TRBV4-2	TGTGCCAGCAGCCAAGATGGTACGAATCCTCAATTGACCCAGTACTTC	CASSQDGTNPQLTQYF
14	-	TRBJ2-5	-	TRBV5-4	TGTGCCAGCAGCTTGGGGACAGTACAAGAGACCCAGTACTTC	CASSLGTVQETQYF
15	-	TRBJ2-5	-	TRBV9	TGTGCCAGCAGCCCACCAGGGGGGAGCCAAGAGACCCAGTACTTC	CASSPPGGSQETQYF
15	-	TRBJ2-2	-	TRBV9	TGTGCCAGCAGCGGATACAGGACCGCAGCCGGGGAGCTGTTTTTT	CASSGYRTAAGELFF
21	-	TRBJ1-1	once	TRBV10-1	TGCGCCAGCAGGGATAACTTCAGAAATAGGAAGGTCTGGCTGGGGAACACTGAAGCTTTCTTT	CASRDNFRNRKVWLGNTEAFF
15	-	TRBJ2-3	-	TRBV4-2	TGTGCCAGCAGCCAGTCTTACGGGAGCACAGATACGCAGTATTTT	CASSQSYGSTDTQYF
14	-	TRBJ2-5	-	TRBV11-3	TGTGCCAGCAGCTCCCGACAGAATCAAGAGACCCAGTACTTC	CASSSRQNQETQYF
15	-	TRBJ2-2	-	TRBV7-8	TGTGCCAGCAGATCCCTGGGTGGGGTCACCGGGGAGCTGTTTTTT	CASRSLGGVTGELFF
14	TRBD2	TRBJ2-5	-	TRBV29-1	TGCAGCGGGGAGGGGCTCGGTGTGTTAGAGACCCAGTACTTC	CSGEGLGVLETQYF
16	-	TRBJ2-7	-	TRBV11-2	TGTGCCAGCAGCCAAATCGGGCAAAAGACAACCTACGAGCAGTACTTC	CASSQIGQKTTYEQYF
15	-	TRBJ2-1	-	TRBV9	TGTGCCAGCAGCGTAGCGGAGAGCTCCTACAATGAGCAGTTCTTC	CASSVAESSYNEQFF
14	-	TRBJ1-4	-	TRBV5-1	TGCGCCAGCAGCCTGGACAGTACTAATGAAAAACTGTTTTTT	CASSLDSTNEKLFF
15	-	TRBJ2-3	-	TRBV30	TGTGCCTGGAGCCGCGACAGGACTCGGGGAGATACGCAGTATTTT	CAWSRDRTRGDTQYF
13	-	TRBJ2-5	-	TRBV29-1	TGCAGCGTTGAAGAAAATCGGGTACCCGTCCAGTACTTC	CSVEENRVPVQYF